Following are 8 T cell receptor beta chains from one sample sequenced in a study of blood T cells in healthy people across ages. For the second PCR, which ran for roughly 6 to 12 cycles, a sample-barcoded 5' primer and a J-beta primer mix were used. TCRdb processed the 5' RACE reads anew with MiXCR; each CDR3 protein has one entry. The repertoire holds more than 800,000 distinct CDR3 sequences, with 25% to 35% as singletons. The sample consisted of blood. The source is a woman older than 75 in good health.

This clonotype was seen repeatedly, ten times or more. V and J are TRBV20-1 and TRBJ2-3, with TRBD1 identical over 7 bases. Trimming took 5 bases from V and 4 from J; bases not matched to a gene: 18. The V gene's germline CDR1 is DFQATT and CDR2 SNEGSKA (reference sequence). The CDR3 has 17 residues. The CDR3 sequence: CSARTPGPTGWADTQYF. CDR3 bases: TGCAGTGCTCGGACCCCCGGCCCGACAGGGTGGGCAGATACGCAGTATTTT.

This clonotype was recorded many times. The CDR3 DNA follows: TGTGCCATCAGTGAGTCGAGCAGGGAAATATACAATGAGCAGTTCTTC. Amino acid sequence: CAISESSREIYNEQFF. The chain links TRBV10-3 to TRBJ2-1; possibly TRBD1 for D (5 bases). CDR3 length equals 16 residues. Per germline, CDR1 ENHRY and CDR2 SYGVKD. The V end was cut by 0 bases, the J end by 4 bases, with 13 bases between.

This clonotype was recorded many times. The chain is built from TRBV7-2 and TRBJ2-1; 8 positions match TRBD2. J gave up 0 bases and V 4 bases, and 5 bases lay outside the gene matches. CDR3 length: 16 residues. Germline V gene sequence: CDR1 SGHTA, CDR2 FQGNSA. The CDR3 nucleotides are TGTGCCAGCAGCTCATCGGGGGGGAGCTCCTACAATGAGCAGTTCTTC. It yields the protein CASSSSGGSSYNEQFF.

This clonotype was seen a handful of times. The genes are TRBV9 and TRBJ2-7, with TRBD1 matching over 8 bases. CDR3 size: 13 residues. V trimming: 3 bases; J trimming: 6 bases; junction bases outside the gene matches: 5. Germline CDR1 reads SGDLS; CDR2 reads YYNGEE. The CDR3 DNA follows: TGTGCCAGCAGCGCCGTGGACAGGGCCGAGCAGTACTTC. This gives the protein CASSAVDRAEQYF. The full variable domain, with the rest looked up from reference TRBV9 and TRBJ2-7, is DSGVTQTPKHLITATGQRVTLRCSPRSGDLSVYWYQQSLDQGLQFLIQYYNGEERAKGNILERFSAQQFPDLHSELNLSSLELGDSALYFCASSAVDRAEQYFGPGTRLTVT.

This clonotype was recorded many times. The chain combines TRBV27 with TRBJ2-7; 7 positions agree with TRBD1. The ends lost 6 bases at V and 2 bases at J; junction bases unmatched: 7. The CDR3 has 14 residues. The germline V gene encodes CDR1 MNHEY and CDR2 SMNVEV (reference sequence). DNA for the CDR3: TGTGCCAGCAGACCCAGACAGGGCCCCTACGAGCAGTACTTC. It translates to CASRPRQGPYEQYF.

This clonotype was picked up many times. The CDR3 coding sequence is TGTGCCAGCAGCATAGCTAACTATGGCTACACCTTC. This codes for CASSIANYGYTF. The chain is built from TRBV6-5 and TRBJ1-2; unclear D gene. CDR1 MNHEY and CDR2 SVGAGI come from the germline V gene. This CDR3 region has 12 residues. The V end was cut by 6 bases, the J end by 0 bases, with 5 bases between.

This clonotype showed up many times. The chain has TRBV2 and TRBJ2-7; 8 bases are a match to TRBD2. Germline trimming cut 6 bases from V and 2 bases from J; bases unmatched to any gene: 6. The CDR3 runs 14 residues. CDR1 is SNHLY and CDR2 is FYNNEI in the germline V gene. The CDR3 nucleotides are TGTGCCAGCAGGGCCTTCGGGGGGGCCTACGAGCAGTACTTC. As protein: CASRAFGGAYEQYF. Based on the CDR3 plus reference TRBV2 and TRBJ2-7, the full variable domain is EPEVTQTPSHQVTQMGQEVILRCVPISNHLYFYWYRQILGQKVEFLVSFYNNEISEKSEIFDDQFSVERPDGSNFTLKIRSTKLEDSAMYFCASRAFGGAYEQYFGPGTRLTVT.

The V call is TRBV5-5, the J call TRBJ2-1; 8 bases map to TRBD2. From germline, CDR1 is SGHKS and CDR2 YYEKEE (reference sequence). V lost 0 bases and J lost 0; bases outside the gene matches: 5. The CDR3 is 17 amino acids. The CDR3: CASSLGAGGLSYNEQFF. The CDR3 DNA is TGTGCCAGCAGCTTGGGTGCGGGGGGTCTCTCCTACAATGAGCAGTTCTTC.